The table lists the clone carrying this TCR beta chain with a few counts. Antigen unknown. This sample stems from a study of cytomegalovirus exposure and HLA in healthy donors. Study observations and caveats: TCR clusters originating in the first cohort tended to co-occur in the 100 to 150 validation repertoires, according to a later analysis.

With V trimmed by 3 bases and J by 3 bases, 3 bases remained unmatched. Germline V gives CDR1 KGHSH, CDR2 LQKENI. The CDR3 totals 15 residues. Generated by immunoSEQ multiplex PCR, the TCRdb table keeps only in-frame clones and is missing some. The data hold approximately 160,000 clones, with about 89% observed a single time. This chain links TRBV18 with TRBJ1-2, with 11 nucleotides matching TRBD1. Sequenced input: PBMCs. The receptor was isolated from a woman between 18 and 29 years old in good health and CMV-seropositive. Here the CDR3 DNA reads TGTGCCAGCTCACCGGGACAGGGGGGCCACTATGGCTACACCTTC. This translates into CASSPGQGGHYGYTF.